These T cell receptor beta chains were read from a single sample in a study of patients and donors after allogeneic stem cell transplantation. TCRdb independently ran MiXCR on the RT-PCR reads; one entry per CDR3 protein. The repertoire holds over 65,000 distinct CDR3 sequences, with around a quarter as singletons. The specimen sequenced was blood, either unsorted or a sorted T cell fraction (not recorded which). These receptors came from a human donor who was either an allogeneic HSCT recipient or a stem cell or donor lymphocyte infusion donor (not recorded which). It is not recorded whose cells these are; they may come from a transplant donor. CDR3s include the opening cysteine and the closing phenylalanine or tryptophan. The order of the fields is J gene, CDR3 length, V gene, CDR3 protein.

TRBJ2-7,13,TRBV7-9,CASSPVLDNEQYF
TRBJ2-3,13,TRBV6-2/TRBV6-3,CASTSGGADTQYF
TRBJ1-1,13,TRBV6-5,CASSQTGLTEAFF
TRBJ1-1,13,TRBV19,CASSILGQGEAFF
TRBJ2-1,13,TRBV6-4,CASNLSSYNEQFF
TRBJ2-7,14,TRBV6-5,CASRKQPASYEQYF
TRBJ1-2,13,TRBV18,CASAQGADYGYTF
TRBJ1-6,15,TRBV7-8,CASSSGVSLISPLHF
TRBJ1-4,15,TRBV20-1,CSARDLAPGYEKLFF
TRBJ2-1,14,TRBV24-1,CATSETSSYNEQFF
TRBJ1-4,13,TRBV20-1,CSASRQSGEKLFF
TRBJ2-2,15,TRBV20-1,CSARRSGRLAGELFF
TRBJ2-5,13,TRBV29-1,CSVEYPKQETQYF
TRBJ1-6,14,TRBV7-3,CASSLRGLNSPLHF
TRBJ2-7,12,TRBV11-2,CASSFRTPRQYF
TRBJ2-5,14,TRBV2,CASIRGGTQETQYF
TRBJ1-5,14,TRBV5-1,CASSPGVSNQPQHF
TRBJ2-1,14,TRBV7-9,CASSLRTVYNEQFF
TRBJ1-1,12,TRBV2,CATKRANTEAFF